This record concerns one T cell receptor beta chain sequence. The authors' processing: Amplification from reference gene primers served as the basis for estimated nucleated cell counts. The assay was immunoSEQ multiplex PCR, and TCRdb's table has in-frame clones only and misses some. V and J calls and clone size are those listed in that table; D and trimming were worked out from the DNA. The repertoire consists of 200,000 or so clones, with 84% occurring once and the leading ten covering 2% to 2.5%. This sample is part of a study of blood T cell repertoires in COVID-19. Study-wide context: The United States, Italy and Spain provided the acute and convalescent COVID-19 samples. In each case, the material was cDNA or gDNA derived from T cells, B-cell-depleted T cells, or PBMCs.

The CDR3 is made up of 15 amino acids. Trimming took 1 base from V and 3 from J, leaving 10 bases between them. Germline CDR1 is MGHRA and CDR2 is YSYEKL. Sequencing was performed on peripheral blood. The TCR comes from a man aged 35 to 55 who had recovered from COVID-19. The rearrangement uses TRBV4-1 and TRBJ2-1; maybe TRBD2 (6 bases). The CDR3 DNA reads as TGCGCCAGCAGCCAAGTGTTTAGCGGCTACAATGAGCAGTTCTTC. It encodes CASSQVFSGYNEQFF.